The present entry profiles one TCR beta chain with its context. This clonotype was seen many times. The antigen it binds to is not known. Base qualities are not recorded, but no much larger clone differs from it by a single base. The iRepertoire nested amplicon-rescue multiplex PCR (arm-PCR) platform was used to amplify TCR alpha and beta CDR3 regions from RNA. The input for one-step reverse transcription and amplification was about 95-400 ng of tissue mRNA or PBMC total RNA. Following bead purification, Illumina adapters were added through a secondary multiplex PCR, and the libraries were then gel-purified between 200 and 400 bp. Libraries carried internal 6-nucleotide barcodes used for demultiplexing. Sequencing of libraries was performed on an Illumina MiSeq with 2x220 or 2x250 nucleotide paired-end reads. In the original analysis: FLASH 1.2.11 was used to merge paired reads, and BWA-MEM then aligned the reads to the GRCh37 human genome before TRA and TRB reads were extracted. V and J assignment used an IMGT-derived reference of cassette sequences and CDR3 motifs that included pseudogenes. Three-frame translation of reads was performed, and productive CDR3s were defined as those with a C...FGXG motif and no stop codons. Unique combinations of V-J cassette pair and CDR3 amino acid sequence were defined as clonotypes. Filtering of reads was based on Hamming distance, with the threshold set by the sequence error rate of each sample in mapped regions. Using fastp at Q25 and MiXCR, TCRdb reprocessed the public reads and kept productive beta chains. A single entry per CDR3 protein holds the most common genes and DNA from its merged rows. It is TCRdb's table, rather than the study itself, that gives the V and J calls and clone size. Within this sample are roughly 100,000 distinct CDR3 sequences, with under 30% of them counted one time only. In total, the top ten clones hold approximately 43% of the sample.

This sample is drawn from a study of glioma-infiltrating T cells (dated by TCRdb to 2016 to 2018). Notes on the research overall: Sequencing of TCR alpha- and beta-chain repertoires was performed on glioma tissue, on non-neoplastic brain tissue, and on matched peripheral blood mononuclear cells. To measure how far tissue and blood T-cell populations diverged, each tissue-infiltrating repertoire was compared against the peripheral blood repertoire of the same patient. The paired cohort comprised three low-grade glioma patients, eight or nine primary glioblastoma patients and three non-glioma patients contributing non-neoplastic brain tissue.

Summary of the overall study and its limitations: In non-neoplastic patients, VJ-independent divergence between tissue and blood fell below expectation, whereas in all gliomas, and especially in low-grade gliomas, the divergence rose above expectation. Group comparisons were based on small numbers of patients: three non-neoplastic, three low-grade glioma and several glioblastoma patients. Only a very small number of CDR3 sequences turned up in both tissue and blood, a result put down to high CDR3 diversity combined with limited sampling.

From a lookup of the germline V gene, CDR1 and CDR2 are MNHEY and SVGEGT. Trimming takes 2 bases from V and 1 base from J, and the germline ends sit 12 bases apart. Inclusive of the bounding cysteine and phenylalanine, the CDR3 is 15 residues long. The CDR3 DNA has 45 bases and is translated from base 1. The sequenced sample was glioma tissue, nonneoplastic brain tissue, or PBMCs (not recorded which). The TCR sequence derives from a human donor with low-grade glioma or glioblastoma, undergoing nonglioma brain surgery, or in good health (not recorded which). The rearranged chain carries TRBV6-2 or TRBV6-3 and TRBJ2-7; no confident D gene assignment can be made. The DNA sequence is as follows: TGTGCCAGCAGTTACACTGCACAGTTATCCTACGAGCAGTACTTC. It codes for CASSYTAQLSYEQYF.